This T cell receptor (beta chain) emerged from a study of naive and memory T cell subsets. General study results and limits: Especially in CD8 cells, naive repertoires contained a few larger clonotypes, possibly CD45RA-re-expressing memory cells. The power law exponent of TCR abundance differed between naive and memory cells. From naive to CM, EM and EMRA, diversity decreased and Gini increased.

An equimolar mix of two oligonucleotides served as the beta constant-region primer for TRBC1 and TRBC2. Ligated cDNA was amplified by four rounds of PCR with nested alpha and beta constant-region primers and SP2. TCRdb passed the UMI-ligation and nested PCR reads through MiXCR, listing each CDR3 protein once. This sample has fewer than 150,000 distinct CDR3 sequences; approximately 20% occur once, and the top ten carry about 0.63%. Notes on this clonotype: Its target is not known.

Trimming cost V 5 bases and J 6 bases, with 10 bases left between them. This CDR3 contains 12 residues. CDR1 is MDHEN, CDR2 SYDVKM, per germline. The chain uses TRBV28 and TRBJ1-1; the D is unclear. The material sequenced was naive CD8+ T cells from blood. This sequence was found in a human donor in good health. The CDR3 here is CASSPPVAEAFF. The CDR3 region has the DNA TGTGCCAGCAGTCCCCCCGTGGCTGAAGCTTTCTTT.